This T cell receptor (beta chain) appears in the sequencing data of a study of T cell repertoires in cytomegalovirus infection. On the study more broadly: HLA-B-restricted CMV epitopes that are well studied were used alongside recently identified HLA-C-restricted ones. Public TCR beta signatures were indicative of both CMV infection and a matching HLA type.

This clonotype was observed a few times. Its antigen is as yet unknown. One entry per CDR3 protein results from TCRdb running MiXCR on the reads. The sample lists about 920,000 distinct CDR3 sequences, roughly 30% occurring once. Study-wide results and caveats: Dominant in the ex vivo response were TCR beta clonotypes restricted by HLA-C and specific for CMV. People with CMV and the relevant HLA were identified by cumulative public TCR beta family frequency.

V was cut by 5 bases and J by 1 base, with 26 bases left in between. CDR1 is MNHEY, CDR2 SVGAGI, per germline. The CDR3 covers 19 residues. The chain joins TRBV6-5 to TRBJ1-2; D is uncertain. The material sequenced was cultured CD8+ T cells from PBMCs, taken from culture after CMV antigen stimulation. The sequence derives from a human donor in good health (CMV status not recorded). Some clones in this sample may be carry-over from other donors' samples. The CDR3 nucleotides read TGTGCCAGCAGTCCCGACCCCCGAGGGCCTACCCCGATTAACTATGGCTACACCTTC. The encoded protein is CASSPDPRGPTPINYGYTF.